The sequence of this TCR beta chain was determined in a study of identical twins. Whole-study findings and limits: Low generation-probability sequences were in excess among twin-shared out-of-frame alpha sequences. Researchers reported weaker excess twin sharing in beta out-of-frame sequences. Memory repertoires lacked the insertion deficit that abundant cord blood beta clonotypes showed.

TCRdb fed the 5' RACE reads into MiXCR, producing one record per CDR3 protein. The sample holds approximately 220,000 distinct CDR3 sequences, about 7.5% seen once. In its sample, this clonotype was seen many times. What it binds is unknown. Germline lookup yields CDR1 SEHNR and CDR2 FQNEAQ (reference sequence). Between the trimmed V and J ends, which lost 0 bases and 2 bases, there was a span of 17 bases. This CDR3 has 17 amino acids. These same data were also listed under a study on yellow fever vaccine responses in identical twins.

This receptor was identified in a woman aged 18-29 years in good health. The chain links TRBV7-9 to TRBJ2-7; D is possibly TRBD1 (6 bases). The specimen was memory (CD45RO+) T cells sorted from blood. As DNA, the CDR3 is TGTGCCAGCAGCTTAGCTTTCAGGGGCAGGGACGCCTACGAGCAGTACTTC. Translating gives CASSLAFRGRDAYEQYF. Supplemented by reference TRBV7-9 and TRBJ2-7, the full variable domain reads DTGVSQNPRHKITKRGQNVTFRCDPISEHNRLYWYRQTLGQGPEFLTYFQNEAQLEKSRLLSDRFSAERPKGSFSTLEIQRTEQGDSAMYLCASSLAFRGRDAYEQYFGPGTRLTVT.